The 27 T cell receptor beta chains in this list originate from one sample, sequenced in a study of blood T cell repertoires in COVID-19. The assay was immunoSEQ multiplex PCR, and TCRdb's table has in-frame clones only and misses some. The sample yields around 280,000 clones, almost 90% seen once. The sequencing sample was made of peripheral blood. Receptor source: a woman aged 25 to 39 with COVID-19, enrolled during active disease.

The chain recombines TRBV27 with TRBJ1-4; 8 bases agree with TRBD1. This CDR3 is 12 amino acids long. Germline V gene sequence: CDR1 MNHEY, CDR2 SMNVEV (reference sequence). V shed 5 bases and J 11 bases; nucleotides not matched to a gene: 4. As DNA, the CDR3 is TGTGCCAGCAGTGGACAGGGAGGTAAACTGTTTTTT. Protein sequence: CASSGQGGKLFF.

The chain couples TRBV6-4 to TRBJ1-2, with a weak D call TRBD1 (5 bases). CDR1 and CDR2 (germline): MRHNA, SNTAGT. The CDR3 is 12 residues long. V lost 6 bases, J lost 2 bases, and 7 bases lay in between. The CDR3 here is CASRGANYGYTF. The CDR3 DNA reads TGTGCCAGCAGAGGGGCCAACTATGGCTACACCTTC.

V is TRBV15 and J is TRBJ1-5; TRBD1 matches at 10 bases. The germline CDR1 and CDR2 sequences are LNHNV and YYDKDF (reference sequence). The CDR3 length is 16 residues. The V and J ends lost 8 bases and 5 bases, in that order; junction bases with no gene match: 12. CDR3 in amino acids: CATRHRGTGDDQPQHF. The CDR3 DNA reads TGTGCCACCCGACACCGAGGGACAGGGGACGATCAGCCCCAGCATTTT.

The genes are TRBV3-1 (or the pseudogene TRBV3-2) and TRBJ1-1, with D hard to call. Germline V gene lookup returns CDR1 LGHDT and CDR2 YNNKEL (reference sequence). The length of the CDR3 is 14 residues. V dropped 0 bases and J dropped 5 bases, with 10 bases sitting between them. CDR3 amino acids: CASSQDRGWTEAFF. CDR3 sequence (DNA): TGTGCCAGCAGCCAAGATAGAGGTTGGACTGAAGCTTTCTTT.

The genes are TRBV9 and TRBJ2-7; 12 positions agree with TRBD2. Per germline, CDR1 SGDLS and CDR2 YYNGEE. The length of the CDR3 is 16 residues. The J segment lost 5 bases and the V segment lost 3 bases, leaving 9 bases of the junction unmatched. The chain's CDR3 is CASSAFLAGGSHEQYF. Written as DNA, the CDR3 is TGTGCCAGCAGCGCCTTTCTAGCGGGAGGGTCCCACGAGCAGTACTTC.

The genes are TRBV30 and TRBJ2-7, with 8 bases identical to TRBD2. CDR3 size: 16 residues. Per the germline V gene, CDR1 is GTSNPN and CDR2 is SVGIG (reference sequence). Losses at the gene ends were 5 bases for V and 2 bases for J; bases not matched to a gene: 14. For the CDR3, the DNA is TGTGCCTGGCGGGTGTCCGGCGGGAGGCACCCCTACGAGCAGTACTTC. Protein product: CAWRVSGGRHPYEQYF.

The CDR3 DNA reads TGTGCCAGCAGTGACCCAGGGAGGACTCAGCCCCAGCATTTT. As protein: CASSDPGRTQPQHF. This rearrangement joins TRBV6-1 to TRBJ1-5; D perhaps matches TRBD1 (5 bases). The CDR3 covers 14 residues. The germline gives CDR1 MNHNS, CDR2 SASEGT. Trimming shortened V by 3 bases and J by 6 bases, and 12 bases separated the two germline ends.

The gene calls are TRBV14 and TRBJ2-7, with D maybe TRBD2 (5 bases). This CDR3 has 15 residues. Germline V lookup: CDR1 SGHDN, CDR2 FVKESK. V was pared by 1 base and J by 2 bases, with 12 bases between. The CDR3 DNA reads TGTGCCAGCAGCCAAGCACCCGGAGGTGCCTACGAGCAGTACTTC. As protein: CASSQAPGGAYEQYF.

This clone is a singleton in its sample. The chain combines TRBV7-9 with TRBJ1-1; no clear D. Trimming took off 3 bases at V and 2 bases at J, with 10 bases between the two ends. The length of the CDR3 is 14 residues. CDR1 is SEHNR and CDR2 is FQNEAQ in the germline V gene (reference sequence). For the CDR3, the DNA is TGTGCCAGCAGCTTTGGTCAGTCAAACACTGAAGCTTTCTTT. Protein product: CASSFGQSNTEAFF.

The J gene is TRBJ1-5, the V gene TRBV6-6; 9 bases are a match to TRBD1. Trimming cost V 2 bases and J 5 bases; bases outside gene matches: 7. The CDR3 consists of 16 residues. The germline V gene has CDR1 MNHNY and CDR2 SVGAGI (reference sequence). The CDR3 nucleotides are TGTGCCAGCAGTTACCAGATTAGGACAGGGGATCAGCCCCAGCATTTT. Amino acids: CASSYQIRTGDQPQHF.

The chain joins TRBV7-8 to TRBJ1-1, with a weak D call TRBD1 (6 bases). With 4 bases removed from V and 8 bases from J, the gap between germline ends came to 14 bases. Germline assignment: CDR1 SGHVS and CDR2 FQNEAQ. This CDR3 has 13 residues. CDR3 nucleotides: TGTGCCAGCAGCTCGGACAGCCGAACCGAAGCTTTCTTT. Translating gives CASSSDSRTEAFF.

The gene calls are TRBV2 and TRBJ2-3, with TRBD2 matching over 7 bases. This CDR3 has 13 amino acids. Germline-derived CDR1 and CDR2 are SNHLY and FYNNEI. V lost 8 bases to trimming and J lost 4 bases; unmatched junction nucleotides: 6. DNA of the CDR3: TGTGCCAGCGGGACTATGCGATCAGATACGCAGTATTTT. Translating gives CASGTMRSDTQYF.

The chain uses TRBV4-2 and TRBJ2-7, with unresolved D. Deletions cut 0 bases from V and 7 bases from J, with 4 bases between. The germline gives CDR1 LGHNA, CDR2 YNFKEQ. This CDR3 is built from 11 residues. CDR3 in amino acids: CASSQDLEQYF. DNA of the CDR3: TGTGCCAGCAGCCAAGATCTGGAGCAGTACTTC.

The V and J genes are TRBV4-1 and TRBJ1-1; D is unclear. CDR3 length equals 14 residues. The germline V and J ends were trimmed by 1 base and 4 bases, with 10 bases remaining between them. Germline lookup yields CDR1 MGHRA and CDR2 YSYEKL. CDR3: CASSQAGEITEAFF. The CDR3 region has the DNA TGCGCCAGCAGCCAAGCGGGAGAGATCACTGAAGCTTTCTTT.

V usage is TRBV19 and J usage is TRBJ2-7; possibly TRBD1 for D (6 bases). Trimming removed 4 bases from V and 0 bases from J, with 16 bases in between. The CDR3 runs 16 residues. Germline V lookup: CDR1 LNHDA, CDR2 SQIVND (reference sequence). DNA for the CDR3: TGTGCCAGTAGTAACCTCCTCCGGGACAACTCCTACGAGCAGTACTTC. Its protein is CASSNLLRDNSYEQYF.

This rearrangement joins TRBV19 to TRBJ2-3; a weak D match, TRBD2 (7 bases). V shed 1 base and J shed 6 bases, with 11 bases lying between them. Germline V gene data show CDR1 as LNHDA and CDR2 as SQIVND (reference sequence). The CDR3 is made up of 14 amino acids. The CDR3 nucleotides are TGTGCCAGTAGTATAGGGGCGGGGGCCGATACGCAGTATTTT. Translation gives CASSIGAGADTQYF.

The V call is TRBV28, the J call TRBJ1-1; D might be TRBD1 (5 bases). Germline values: CDR1 MDHEN, CDR2 SYDVKM. Trimming pared 5 bases from V and 5 bases from J, leaving 12 bases between. This CDR3 spans 13 amino acids. This chain's CDR3 is CASSPPDRTEAFF. For the CDR3, the DNA is TGTGCCAGCAGTCCCCCCGACAGAACTGAAGCTTTCTTT.

The sample holds one count of this clone. The rearrangement joins TRBV11-3 to TRBJ2-1; 11 bases align to TRBD2. CDR1 is SGHNT, CDR2 YENEEA, per germline. With 3 bases clipped from V and 8 bases from J, the junction kept 6 bases outside the gene matches. The CDR3 runs to 15 residues. Here the CDR3 DNA reads TGTGCCAGCAGCTTCCTTAGCGGGAGGGACCATGAGCAGTTCTTC. Translating gives CASSFLSGRDHEQFF.

The V gene is TRBV6-5, the J gene TRBJ1-2; TRBD1 might be the D (6 bases). With 8 bases removed from V and 4 bases from J, the gap between germline ends came to 11 bases. CDR1 and CDR2 (germline): MNHEY, SVGAGI. The CDR3 is 12 amino acids. CDR3 nucleotides: TGTGCCAGCGGAAGGGGGAGCTATGGCTACACCTTC. Translated, it gives CASGRGSYGYTF.

This chain connects TRBV3-1 (or the pseudogene TRBV3-2) to TRBJ1-4, with a tentative D call TRBD1 (6 bases). Looked up from germline, CDR1 is LGHDT and CDR2 is YNNKEL (reference sequence). V was clipped by 1 base and J by 5 bases, with 11 bases between them. The CDR3 spans 15 residues. Written as DNA, the CDR3 is TGTGCCAGCAGCCAAGGGACGGGACACAATGAAAAACTGTTTTTT. Translated, it gives CASSQGTGHNEKLFF.

Of note for this clone: Other DNA sequences of this sample code for an identical CDR3. The chain is built from TRBV11-2 and TRBJ2-1, with TRBD2 matching over 15 bases. The J segment lost 6 bases and the V segment lost 3 bases, leaving 0 bases of the junction unmatched. Germline CDR1 SGHAT, CDR2 FQNNGV. The CDR3 runs 15 residues. CDR3 in amino acids: CASSLGLAGGNEQFF. The CDR3 coding sequence is TGTGCCAGCAGCTTGGGACTAGCGGGAGGCAATGAGCAGTTCTTC.

In regard to this clone: One end of the junction fails to match germline, which may point to a read error. J is TRBJ2-3 and V is TRBV4-2, with TRBD2 identical over 8 bases. The CDR3 totals 15 residues. The germline gives CDR1 LGHNA, CDR2 YNFKEQ. The CDR3 here is CARSAGGGQADTQYF. The DNA for the CDR3 is TGTGCCCGCAGCGCCGGGGGGGGTCAGGCAGATACGCAGTATTTT.

This chain uses TRBV12-3 or TRBV12-4 with TRBJ1-3; D is undetermined. The CDR3 is made up of 13 amino acids. V lost 2 bases and J lost 8, with 10 bases in between. CDR3 sequence: CASSLYEQDTIYF. The CDR3, as DNA: TGTGCCAGCAGTTTATACGAACAAGACACCATATATTTT.

The chain couples TRBV28 to TRBJ2-7; 9 positions agree with TRBD1. Per the germline V gene, CDR1 is MDHEN and CDR2 is SYDVKM. J gave up 0 bases and V 1 base, and 4 bases lay outside the gene matches. The CDR3 is made up of 16 amino acids. This CDR3 reads CASSLLGTGYSYEQYF. As DNA, the CDR3 is TGTGCCAGCAGTTTATTGGGGACAGGGTACTCCTACGAGCAGTACTTC.

This clone was observed a single time. The chain links TRBV6-5 to TRBJ2-5, with 9 bases fitting TRBD1. Germline-derived CDR1 and CDR2 are MNHEY and SVGAGI. The CDR3 spans 15 residues. V lost 1 base and J lost 2; bases outside the gene matches: 2. CDR3 sequence (DNA): TGTGCCAGCAGTTACTACGGGACAGGGCAAGAGACCCAGTACTTC. This gives the protein CASSYYGTGQETQYF.

V and J are TRBV6-5 and TRBJ2-3; possible D gene TRBD2, 6 bases. V gave up 7 bases and J gave up 4 bases, with 15 bases separating them. The CDR3 contains 14 residues. CDR1 MNHEY and CDR2 SVGAGI come from the germline V gene. DNA of the CDR3: TGTGCCAGCACCTCGGGGAGCGGGCCAGATACGCAGTATTTT. Amino acid sequence: CASTSGSGPDTQYF.

The genes are TRBV5-8 and TRBJ2-7, with unresolved D. V was clipped by 2 bases and J by 7 bases, with 13 bases between them. The length of the CDR3 is 13 residues. Germline V gives CDR1 SGHTS, CDR2 YDEGEE. The CDR3 DNA reads as TGTGCCAGCAGCTTCAGACCGAGGCCGGAGCAGTACTTC. Amino acid sequence: CASSFRPRPEQYF.